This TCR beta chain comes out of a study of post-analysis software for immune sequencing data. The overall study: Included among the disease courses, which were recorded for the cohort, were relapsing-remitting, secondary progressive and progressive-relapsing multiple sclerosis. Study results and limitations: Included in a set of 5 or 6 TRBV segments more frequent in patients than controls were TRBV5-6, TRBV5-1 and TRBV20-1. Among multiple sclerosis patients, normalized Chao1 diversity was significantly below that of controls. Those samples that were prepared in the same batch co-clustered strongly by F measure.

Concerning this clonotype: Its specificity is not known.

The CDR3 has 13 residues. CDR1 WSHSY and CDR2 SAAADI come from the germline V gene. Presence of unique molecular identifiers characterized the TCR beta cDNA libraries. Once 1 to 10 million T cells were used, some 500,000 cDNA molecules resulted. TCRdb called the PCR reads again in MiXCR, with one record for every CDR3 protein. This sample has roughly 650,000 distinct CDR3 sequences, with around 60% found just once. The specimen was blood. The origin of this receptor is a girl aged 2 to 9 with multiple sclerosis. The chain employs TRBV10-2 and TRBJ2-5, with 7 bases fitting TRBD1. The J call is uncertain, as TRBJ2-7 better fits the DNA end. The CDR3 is CASSAQGVGEQYF. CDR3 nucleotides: TGCGCCAGCAGTGCCCAGGGGGTCGGCGAGCAGTACTTC.